A single sample gave rise to the 6 T cell receptor beta chains below, sequenced in a study of control samples from healthy donors and cancer patients. Measured with immunoSEQ multiplex PCR; TCRdb has only the in-frame clones, and not every one. The table lists fewer than 120,000 clones, over 75% of them singletons. Material: PBMCs. These receptors came from a woman in her sixties with lung cancer.

This chain connects TRBV9 to TRBJ1-3; D not certain. This CDR3 is built from 14 residues. Deletions cut 0 bases from V and 0 bases from J, with 4 bases between. Per the germline V gene, CDR1 is SGDLS and CDR2 is YYNGEE. CDR3 residues: CASSVDLSGNTIYF. The CDR3 DNA follows: TGTGCCAGCAGCGTAGATCTCTCTGGAAACACCATATATTTT. The full variable domain, rest sourced from reference TRBV9 and TRBJ1-3, is DSGVTQTPKHLITATGQRVTLRCSPRSGDLSVYWYQQSLDQGLQFLIQYYNGEERAKGNILERFSAQQFPDLHSELNLSSLELGDSALYFCASSVDLSGNTIYFGEGSWLTVV.

The rearrangement links TRBV4-2 to TRBJ2-3; TRBD2 is a possible D gene (6 bases). The CDR3 spans 15 residues. Germline V gives CDR1 LGHNA, CDR2 YNFKEQ. V was trimmed by 0 bases and J by 2 bases, leaving 9 bases between them. This CDR3 is CASSQEGGNTDTQYF. Written as DNA, the CDR3 is TGTGCCAGCAGCCAAGAAGGAGGGAACACAGATACGCAGTATTTT.

V usage is TRBV27 and J usage is TRBJ2-3; a possible D gene is TRBD1 (5 bases). Germline V CDR1 and CDR2: MNHEY, SMNVEV (reference sequence). Trimming pared 2 bases from V and 2 bases from J, leaving 14 bases between. This CDR3 contains 16 residues. The CDR3 sequence: CASSLVEGVPTDTQYF. The CDR3 region has the DNA TGTGCCAGCAGTTTAGTGGAAGGGGTCCCCACAGATACGCAGTATTTT.

V and J are TRBV15 and TRBJ2-5; weak D call: TRBD2 (6 bases). This CDR3 contains 16 residues. CDR1 and CDR2 (germline): LNHNV, YYDKDF (reference sequence). V lost 3 bases, J lost 1 base, and 15 bases lay in between. Here the CDR3 DNA reads TGTGCCACCAGCAGGAAGGCGAGCGGGCTCCAAGAGACCCAGTACTTC. This codes for CATSRKASGLQETQYF.

In regard to this clone: Relative to the germline gene, one junction end is altered; a read error may explain this. This sequence joins TRBV6-5 and TRBJ1-4; a weak D match, TRBD1 (6 bases). Germline loops: CDR1 MNHEY, CDR2 SVGAGI. The CDR3 covers 13 residues. In DNA form, the CDR3 reads TGTGCCAGCGGCCGAGAAAAGACAAGGGGGGGAGCTTTT. This codes for CASGREKTRGGAF.

The genes are TRBV19 and TRBJ1-5; TRBD1 might be the D (6 bases). The V gene's germline CDR1 is LNHDA and CDR2 SQIVND (reference sequence). CDR3 length equals 13 residues. V lost 8 bases, J lost 3 bases, and 11 bases lay in between. CDR3 sequence reads: CASGRTVNQPQHF. CDR3 nucleotides: TGTGCCAGTGGTAGGACAGTCAATCAGCCCCAGCATTTT.